Listed below are T cell receptor beta chains from one sample, sequenced in a study of T-cell memory formation after mild COVID-19. From the 5' RACE reads, TCRdb called clonotypes with MiXCR, one entry per CDR3 protein. The sample lists around 34,000 distinct CDR3 sequences, approximately 7.7% occurring once. Sample: PBMCs or a T cell subset sorted from them (not recorded which). Source of these receptors: a man aged 18 to 30 who had mild COVID-19 (a few samples of this study predate the infection). Cell type and time point are not known. Each CDR3 is given with its conserved first and last residue. The order of the fields is CDR3 DNA, CDR3 protein, V gene, J gene, D gene, clone size. The D gene is left open where the match is weak. Part of the rows lack a size; the others show once, few, many or a class for expanded clones.

TGTGCCAGCAGCTTTGGGGTTAGTGAAAAACTGTTTTTT	CASSFGVSEKLFF	TRBV7-2	TRBJ1-4	.	many
TGCGCCAGCAGCACCGACAGGGAGCACGGGGAGCTGTTTTTT	CASSTDREHGELFF	TRBV5-1	TRBJ2-2	TRBD1	many
TGCGCCAGCAGCCATCCCCCAGCGGGACAGGAGGGGGAAAAACTGTTTTTT	CASSHPPAGQEGEKLFF	TRBV4-1	TRBJ1-4	TRBD1	many
TGCGCCAGCAGCTACTTTGGCGGGGGATCCTACAATGAGCAGTTCTTC	CASSYFGGGSYNEQFF	TRBV5-1	TRBJ2-1	TRBD2	.
TGCAGCGTTGCATTGGCAGACAATCAGCCCCAGCATTTT	CSVALADNQPQHF	TRBV29-1	TRBJ1-5	.	many
TGTGCCAGCAGCCCCCCTCCCCAGGGTACCACAGATACGCAGTATTTT	CASSPPPQGTTDTQYF	TRBV7-2	TRBJ2-3	.	many
TGTGCCACCAGCTTGGGGTACAATGAGCAGTTCTTC	CATSLGYNEQFF	TRBV15	TRBJ2-1	.	many
TGTGCCAGCAGCTTGGGAACCACCTCTGGGGCCAACGTCCTGACTTTC	CASSLGTTSGANVLTF	TRBV5-5	TRBJ2-6	.	few
TGTGCCAGCAGCCCGAGGACAGGGGCTAGAGATACGCAGTATTTT	CASSPRTGARDTQYF	TRBV7-2	TRBJ2-3	TRBD1	many
TGCGCCAGCAGCTTGGTTCCGGGGGGCACAGATACGCAGTATTTT	CASSLVPGGTDTQYF	TRBV5-1	TRBJ2-3	.	many
TGCGCCAGCAGCCCTTCGCACCGAGTCACCGGGGAGCTGTTTTTT	CASSPSHRVTGELFF	TRBV5-1	TRBJ2-2	.	few
TGTGCCAGCAGCCAACTAGCGGGGTCCTCCTACAATGAGCAGTTCTTC	CASSQLAGSSYNEQFF	TRBV3-1	TRBJ2-1	TRBD2	few
TGTGCCACCAGCACTCGGCCCGGGGGGAACGAAGGCACCGGGGAGCTGTTTTTT	CATSTRPGGNEGTGELFF	TRBV15	TRBJ2-2	TRBD2	many
TGTGCCAGCAGTATCCGACCACAGGGGTCTATTAACACTGAAGCTTTCTTT	CASSIRPQGSINTEAFF	TRBV6-2/TRBV6-3	TRBJ1-1	TRBD1	many
TGCAGTGCCGCCGACAGGGCGGACACTGAAGCTTTCTTT	CSAADRADTEAFF	TRBV20-1	TRBJ1-1	TRBD1	many
TGTGCCACCAGCAGTTTAGGGGGGGAGACCCAGTACTTC	CATSSLGGETQYF	TRBV15	TRBJ2-5	.	many
TGTGCCAGCAGCCGGGCCGGGACAGGGGGCTACGAGCAGTACTTC	CASSRAGTGGYEQYF	TRBV7-2	TRBJ2-7	TRBD1	many
TGCGCCAGCAGTAAAGAAGGGACGCAGTATTTT	CASSKEGTQYF	TRBV5-1	TRBJ2-3	.	.
TGTGCCAGCAGCTCCGGGGCGGGGGCTAGCACATATACGCAGTATTTT	CASSSGAGASTYTQYF	TRBV7-2	TRBJ2-3	.	.
TGTGCCAGCAGTTACAGGGACGATGGCTACACCTTC	CASSYRDDGYTF	TRBV6-6	TRBJ1-2	.	.
TGTGCCAGCAGTCAGGACCGACCTCAGCCCCAGCATTTT	CASSQDRPQPQHF	TRBV6-1	TRBJ1-5	.	.
TGTGCCAGCAGCCCGGACTCACACAATGAGCAGTTCTTC	CASSPDSHNEQFF	TRBV7-8	TRBJ2-1	.	many
TGTGCCATCAGCCTGGGGGGGCTTCGAGCGGGGAGGGCGGATACGCAGTATTTT	CAISLGGLRAGRADTQYF	TRBV10-3	TRBJ2-3	.	many
TGTGCCAGCACCCTCCTGGGGGCGGGGGGGCAGTTCTTC	CASTLLGAGGQFF	TRBV12-3/TRBV12-4	TRBJ2-1	TRBD2	many
TGTGCCAGCAGCCCGACAGGGGGGCATGAGCAGTTCTTC	CASSPTGGHEQFF	TRBV6-6	TRBJ2-1	TRBD1	many
TGTGCCAGCAGTCCGGAGTACGAGCAGTACTTC	CASSPEYEQYF	TRBV12-3/TRBV12-4	TRBJ2-7	.	.
TGTGCCAGCGGGAGGCGAGAGACCCAGTACTTC	CASGRRETQYF	TRBV27	TRBJ2-5	.	few
TGCGCCAGCAGCCAAGCCGTAGCGGAGTTGCAAGAGACCCAGTACTTC	CASSQAVAELQETQYF	TRBV5-1	TRBJ2-5	.	many
TGTGCCAGCAGCCTCTCCGGGGGACCTAATGAAAAACTGTTTTTT	CASSLSGGPNEKLFF	TRBV3-1	TRBJ1-4	.	many
TGCGCCAGCAGCCAAGGGCTACCCCACTACACAGATACGCAGTATTTT	CASSQGLPHYTDTQYF	TRBV4-1	TRBJ2-3	.	.
TGCAGTGCTAGAGGAGGCGGGGGGGCCAACAATGAGCAGTTCTTC	CSARGGGGANNEQFF	TRBV20-1	TRBJ2-1	TRBD2	many
TGTGCCAGCAGCTCCAATAACGGGCTCAATAACTATGGCTACACCTTC	CASSSNNGLNNYGYTF	TRBV7-9	TRBJ1-2	.	many
TGTGCCAGCAGTTTAGGATTAGAGCAGTTCTTC	CASSLGLEQFF	TRBV27	TRBJ2-1	.	many
TGCAGTGCTGACTTCCCAGGGGGCGTCACTGAAGCTTTCTTT	CSADFPGGVTEAFF	TRBV20-1	TRBJ1-1	TRBD1	many
TGTGCCAGCAGCTTGGCCTACAATGAGCAGTTCTTC	CASSLAYNEQFF	TRBV5-4	TRBJ2-1	.	few
TGTGCCAGCTCACCAAATGGGGTTACAGGGGGCATCTACAATGAGCAGTTCTTC	CASSPNGVTGGIYNEQFF	TRBV18	TRBJ2-1	TRBD1	few
TGTGCCAGCAGTCCCCCAGGGGGTAGGGCAGATACGCAGTATTTT	CASSPPGGRADTQYF	TRBV12-3/TRBV12-4	TRBJ2-3	TRBD1	many
TGTGCCAGCAGCCCGCTTTTGCAAACTGAAGCTTTCTTT	CASSPLLQTEAFF	TRBV3-1	TRBJ1-1	.	many
TGTGCCATCAGACCGGGACAGGACAATGAAAAACTGTTTTTT	CAIRPGQDNEKLFF	TRBV10-3	TRBJ1-4	TRBD1	many